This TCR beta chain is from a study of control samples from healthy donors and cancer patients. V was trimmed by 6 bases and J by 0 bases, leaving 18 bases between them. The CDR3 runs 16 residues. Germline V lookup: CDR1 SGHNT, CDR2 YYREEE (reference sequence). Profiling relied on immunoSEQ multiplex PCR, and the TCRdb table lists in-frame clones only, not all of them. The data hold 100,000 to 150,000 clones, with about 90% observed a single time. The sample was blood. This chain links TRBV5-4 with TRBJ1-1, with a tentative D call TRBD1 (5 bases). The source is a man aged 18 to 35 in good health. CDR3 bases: TGTGCCAGCACCCAAAGGGGTTCCCTCTTGAACACTGAAGCTTTCTTT. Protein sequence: CASTQRGSLLNTEAFF.